This passage covers 28 T cell receptor beta chains from one sample sequenced in a study of shared T cell receptors in the human thymus. The protocol was immunoSEQ multiplex PCR, while the TCRdb copy is restricted to in-frame clones and leaves out a portion. Of 700,000 to 750,000 clones detected, around 85% appear once; the ten largest clones hold around 0.01%. This same sample was also taken into another study, of human thymus T cells.

Sequenced sample: thymocytes. The origin of the receptors is a girl less than two years old with a congenital heart defect.

This clone has a single count. The chain uses TRBV13 and TRBJ2-5; no clear D. Germline CDR1 and CDR2: PRHDT and FYEKMQ (reference sequence). Trimming took 0 bases from V and 3 from J, leaving 5 bases between them. The CDR3 has 13 amino acids. Written as DNA, the CDR3 is TGTGCCAGCAGCTTAGGACAGAAAGAGACCCAGTACTTC. Protein sequence: CASSLGQKETQYF.

The sample holds one count of this clone. The CDR3, as DNA: TGTGCCAGCACTCCCGAAGGGACAGGGGGGACCGGGGAGCTGTTTTTT. The encoded protein is CASTPEGTGGTGELFF. The chain employs TRBV27 and TRBJ2-2, with TRBD1 identical over 11 bases. Germline V gene lookup returns CDR1 MNHEY and CDR2 SMNVEV (reference sequence). V lost 7 bases and J lost 5; bases outside the gene matches: 9. The CDR3 spans 16 residues.

The chain carries TRBV2 and TRBJ2-1, with a tentative D call TRBD1 (5 bases). Trimming shortened V by 7 bases and J by 9 bases, and 10 bases separated the two germline ends. CDR3 length: 11 amino acids. Germline assignment: CDR1 SNHLY and CDR2 FYNNEI. CDR3 sequence: CASNQGGEQFF. The CDR3 DNA reads as TGTGCCAGCAACCAGGGTGGTGAGCAGTTCTTC.

The genes are TRBV9 and TRBJ1-5; 7 positions match TRBD1. V was pared by 3 bases and J by 9 bases, with 6 bases of the junction left unmatched. The CDR3 is made up of 13 amino acids. The germline V gene has CDR1 SGDLS and CDR2 YYNGEE. In DNA, the CDR3 is TGTGCCAGCAGCGGGCGGGACAGCGGGCCCCAGCATTTT. It codes for CASSGRDSGPQHF.

The gene calls are TRBV6-5 and TRBJ2-2; no clear D. Trimming cost V 0 bases and J 2 bases, with 10 bases left between them. Germline values: CDR1 MNHEY, CDR2 SVGAGI. This CDR3 has 16 residues. The CDR3 is CASSYSRPRNTGELFF. The CDR3 bases are TGTGCCAGCAGTTACTCGCGGCCGAGAAACACCGGGGAGCTGTTTTTT.

This chain uses TRBV4-1 with TRBJ1-2, with no clear D. The CDR3 spans 13 residues. V was pared by 0 bases and J by 13 bases, with 15 bases between. CDR1 MGHRA and CDR2 YSYEKL come from the germline V gene. In DNA form, the CDR3 reads TGCGCCAGCAGCCAAGAAGTTGACGGAGAGGTCACCTTC. This gives the protein CASSQEVDGEVTF.

The genes are TRBV29-1 and TRBJ1-2; the match to TRBD1 covers 7 bases. V lost 7 bases and J lost 2; bases outside the gene matches: 10. The CDR3 extends over 14 amino acids. Germline V lookup: CDR1 SQVTM, CDR2 ANQGSEA. CDR3 sequence reads: CSALMGDRNYGYTF. CDR3 DNA: TGCAGCGCCCTGATGGGGGACAGAAACTATGGCTACACCTTC.

This sequence joins TRBV28 and TRBJ1-1, with 7 bases that match TRBD1. The CDR3 sequence is 16 residues long. J gave up 3 bases and V 1 base, and 8 bases lay outside the gene matches. Germline V gene sequence: CDR1 MDHEN, CDR2 SYDVKM. This CDR3 reads CASSLFDRVYDTEAFF. Written as DNA, the CDR3 is TGTGCCAGCAGTTTATTCGACAGGGTTTATGACACTGAAGCTTTCTTT. The whole variable domain, filled in from reference TRBV28 and TRBJ1-1, reads DVKVTQSSRYLVKRTGEKVFLECVQDMDHENMFWYRQDPGLGLRLIYFSYDVKMKEKGDIPEGYSVSREKKERFSLILESASTNQTSMYLCASSLFDRVYDTEAFFGQGTRLTVV.

The chain has TRBV6-1 and TRBJ1-5, with 8 bases that match TRBD1. V trimming: 4 bases; J trimming: 6 bases; junction bases outside the gene matches: 8. Germline assignment: CDR1 MNHNS and CDR2 SASEGT. The CDR3 spans 15 residues. The CDR3, as DNA: TGTGCCAGCAGTGGGGGACAGGTCTTAAGTCAGCCCCAGCATTTT. Translation gives CASSGGQVLSQPQHF.

J is TRBJ2-3 and V is TRBV4-2; possibly TRBD2 for D (6 bases). Germline V CDR1 and CDR2: LGHNA, YNFKEQ. CDR3 length: 17 amino acids. V lost 1 base and J lost 2, with 16 bases in between. The CDR3 here is CASSQGLPGLITDTQYF. Written as DNA, the CDR3 is TGTGCCAGCAGCCAAGGACTTCCTGGACTAATCACAGATACGCAGTATTTT.

The V call is TRBV18, the J call TRBJ2-1, with D hard to call. CDR1 KGHSH and CDR2 LQKENI come from the germline V gene. This CDR3 region has 18 residues. Trimming pared 5 bases from V and 3 bases from J, leaving 23 bases between. CDR3 in DNA: TGTGCCAGCTCAAGTGCCCTCCGCTCGGGTTCGGGCTACAATGAGCAGTTCTTC. It codes for CASSSALRSGSGYNEQFF.

This chain links TRBV7-2 with TRBJ1-1, with 7 bases identical to TRBD1. The CDR3 length is 15 residues. Losses at the gene ends were 6 bases for V and 7 bases for J; bases not matched to a gene: 14. The germline V gene encodes CDR1 SGHTA and CDR2 FQGNSA. The CDR3 loop is CASRRDRERHLEAFF. The CDR3 coding sequence is TGTGCCAGCAGGCGCGACAGGGAACGGCACCTTGAAGCTTTCTTT. The entire variable domain, with the rest obtained from reference TRBV7-2 and TRBJ1-1, is as follows: GAGVSQSPSNKVTEKGKDVELRCDPISGHTALYWYRQSLGQGLEFLIYFQGNSAPDKSGLPSDRFSAERTGGSVSTLTIQRTQQEDSAVYLCASRRDRERHLEAFFGQGTRLTVV.

This sequence joins TRBV7-9 and TRBJ1-2, with a tentative D call TRBD1 (6 bases). This CDR3 is built from 14 residues. V dropped 3 bases and J dropped 4 bases, with 12 bases sitting between them. Per the germline V gene, CDR1 is SEHNR and CDR2 is FQNEAQ (reference sequence). In DNA form, the CDR3 reads TGTGCCAGCAGCTTGACAGGCCCCCTCTATGGCTACACCTTC. Encoded protein: CASSLTGPLYGYTF.

This rearrangement joins TRBV19 to TRBJ1-5; 8 bases match TRBD1. The V gene end was trimmed by 6 bases and the J gene end by 4 bases; junction bases not matched to a gene: 14. Germline V gene lookup returns CDR1 LNHDA and CDR2 SQIVND (reference sequence). The CDR3 is 17 amino acids. The CDR3 reads CASSLVAGTGENQPQHF. The CDR3 DNA follows: TGTGCCAGTAGCCTAGTGGCTGGGACAGGAGAGAATCAGCCCCAGCATTTT.

The chain employs TRBV6-1 and TRBJ2-5, with D hard to call. This CDR3 has 14 amino acids. Looked up from germline, CDR1 is MNHNS and CDR2 is SASEGT. Trimming stripped 1 base from V and 0 bases from J, with 6 bases between. The CDR3 is CASSEGTYQETQYF. The CDR3 nucleotides read TGTGCCAGCAGTGAAGGAACTTACCAAGAGACCCAGTACTTC.

The chain employs TRBV2 and TRBJ2-7; unclear D gene. The CDR3 spans 15 residues. Germline values: CDR1 SNHLY, CDR2 FYNNEI. V lost 0 bases and J lost 0, with 9 bases in between. The chain's CDR3 is CASSEAPLRSYEQYF. CDR3 DNA sequence: TGTGCCAGCAGTGAAGCGCCCCTACGCTCCTACGAGCAGTACTTC.

The chain uses TRBV28 and TRBJ1-1; no firm D call. The CDR3 is 15 residues long. Germline V CDR1 and CDR2: MDHEN, SYDVKM. Deletions cut 4 bases from V and 0 bases from J, with 12 bases between. The CDR3 here is CASSSGSMLNTEAFF. CDR3 in DNA: TGTGCCAGCAGTTCGGGTTCGATGTTGAACACTGAAGCTTTCTTT.

J is TRBJ2-5 and V is TRBV4-2, with D perhaps matching TRBD1 (7 bases). The CDR3 is 18 residues long. Germline CDR1 and CDR2: LGHNA and YNFKEQ. V lost 2 bases to trimming and J lost 4 bases, with 23 bases between them. For the CDR3, the DNA is TGTGCCAGCAGCCAATATACCCCCCCAGGGGGGTCTGTAGAGACCCAGTACTTC. Amino acid sequence: CASSQYTPPGGSVETQYF.

This sequence joins TRBV4-1 and TRBJ1-3; D possibly corresponds to TRBD1 (5 bases). Trimming stripped 5 bases from V and 0 bases from J, with 20 bases between. CDR1 is MGHRA, CDR2 YSYEKL, per germline. The CDR3 length is 18 residues. CDR3 sequence reads: CASSAELTVAPSGNTIYF. DNA for the CDR3: TGCGCCAGCAGCGCCGAATTGACAGTAGCTCCCTCTGGAAACACCATATATTTT.

The table lists this clone with a count of one. V and J are TRBV27 and TRBJ1-6, with 8 positions matching TRBD1. V lost 5 bases to trimming and J lost 8 bases; unmatched junction nucleotides: 5. CDR3 size: 14 residues. The germline V gene encodes CDR1 MNHEY and CDR2 SMNVEV (reference sequence). CDR3 DNA: TGTGCCAGCAGTGATGGACAGGGTTATTCACCCCTCCACTTT. Translated: CASSDGQGYSPLHF.

The chain joins TRBV21-1 to TRBJ2-1; TRBD2 was called by the table and not checked on the DNA. TRBV21-1 is annotated as a pseudogene. The CDR3 consists of 15 residues. The CDR3 spells CASSWMGGGGDEQFF. The CDR3 bases are TGTGCCAGCAGCTGGATGGGGGGGGGCGGCGATGAGCAGTTCTTC.

The rearrangement links TRBV10-3 to TRBJ2-1, with TRBD1 identical over 9 bases. Germline V lookup: CDR1 ENHRY, CDR2 SYGVKD. Trimming cost V 0 bases and J 6 bases; bases outside gene matches: 6. The CDR3 sequence is 16 residues long. CDR3 region: CAISESKGQGGNEQFF. As DNA, the CDR3 is TGTGCCATCAGTGAGTCGAAGGGACAGGGTGGCAATGAGCAGTTCTTC.

In DNA form, the CDR3 reads TGTGCCAGCAGGGCTCCGGGACAGCTGAACACTGAAGCTTTCTTT. Translation gives CASRAPGQLNTEAFF. The V call is TRBV9, the J call TRBJ1-1; 7 bases match TRBD1. Germline V gives CDR1 SGDLS, CDR2 YYNGEE. The CDR3 covers 15 residues. Unmatched junction bases numbered 7, after V lost 5 bases and J lost 0 bases.

The chain carries TRBV15 and TRBJ2-5; 14 positions agree with TRBD2. Germline lookup yields CDR1 LNHNV and CDR2 YYDKDF (reference sequence). The CDR3 is 17 residues long. The V gene end was trimmed by 0 bases and the J gene end by 5 bases; junction bases not matched to a gene: 5. The CDR3 DNA is TGTGCCACCAGCAGAGATAGACTAGCGGGGGGGCAGGAGACCCAGTACTTC. This encodes CATSRDRLAGGQETQYF.

The V gene is TRBV7-6, the J gene TRBJ1-6; TRBD1 agrees at 7 bases. The junction had 24 bases not matched to a gene; V was cut back by 5 bases and J by 8 bases. Per germline, CDR1 SGHVS and CDR2 FNYEAQ. The CDR3 extends over 20 amino acids. The CDR3 coding sequence is TGTGCCAGCAGCATAGGGACACACCGGGACAGAGTGGGGGTAGATTCACCCCTCCACTTT. Translated: CASSIGTHRDRVGVDSPLHF.

Concerning this clone: An end of the junction differs from the germline gene, which may be a read error. The V call is TRBV13, the J call TRBJ2-3, with D possibly matching TRBD2 (6 bases). Germline V lookup: CDR1 PRHDT, CDR2 FYEKMQ (reference sequence). CDR3 length equals 12 residues. CDR3 sequence reads: CASSSRLDMQYF. Here the CDR3 DNA reads TGTGCCAGCAGCTCCCGACTAGATATGCAGTATTTT.

The V gene is TRBV5-1, the J gene TRBJ2-1; no firm D call. The germline V gene encodes CDR1 SGHRS and CDR2 YFSETQ. The CDR3 sequence is 17 residues long. V gave up 0 bases and J gave up 4 bases, with 17 bases separating them. DNA for the CDR3: TGCGCCAGCAGCTTGGAGCCCCCCCAGAGGCCGTACAATGAGCAGTTCTTC. Protein: CASSLEPPQRPYNEQFF.

V is TRBV2 and J is TRBJ2-3, with 9 bases fitting TRBD1. The germline CDR1 and CDR2 sequences are SNHLY and FYNNEI. The CDR3 runs to 18 residues. The J segment lost 0 bases and the V segment lost 6 bases, leaving 13 bases of the junction unmatched. Here the CDR3 DNA reads TGTGCCAGCAGCCACACAGGGGGCGAGGAATCTAGCACAGATACGCAGTATTTT. The encoded protein is CASSHTGGEESSTDTQYF. Complete variable domain (other parts from reference TRBV2 and TRBJ2-3): EPEVTQTPSHQVTQMGQEVILRCVPISNHLYFYWYRQILGQKVEFLVSFYNNEISEKSEIFDDQFSVERPDGSNFTLKIRSTKLEDSAMYFCASSHTGGEESSTDTQYFGPGTRLTVL.